This T cell receptor beta chain was observed in a study of T cell changes during pregnancy in multiple sclerosis. Generated by immunoSEQ multiplex PCR, the TCRdb table keeps only in-frame clones and is missing some. The sample lists around 73,000 clones, about 92% occurring once. Germline-derived CDR1 and CDR2 are LNHDA and SQIVND (reference sequence). Unmatched junction bases numbered 10, after V lost 5 bases and J lost 3 bases. The CDR3 covers 15 residues. The TCR comes from a female donor in good health, enrolled as a control in a pregnancy study. The sequencing here drew on peripheral blood, taken in the third trimester of pregnancy. V is TRBV19 and J is TRBJ2-7; 7 nucleotides line up with TRBD1. In nucleotides, the CDR3 is TGTGCCAGTAGTCCAACAGGGGAGAAGGGCTACGAGCAGTACTTC. This translates into CASSPTGEKGYEQYF.